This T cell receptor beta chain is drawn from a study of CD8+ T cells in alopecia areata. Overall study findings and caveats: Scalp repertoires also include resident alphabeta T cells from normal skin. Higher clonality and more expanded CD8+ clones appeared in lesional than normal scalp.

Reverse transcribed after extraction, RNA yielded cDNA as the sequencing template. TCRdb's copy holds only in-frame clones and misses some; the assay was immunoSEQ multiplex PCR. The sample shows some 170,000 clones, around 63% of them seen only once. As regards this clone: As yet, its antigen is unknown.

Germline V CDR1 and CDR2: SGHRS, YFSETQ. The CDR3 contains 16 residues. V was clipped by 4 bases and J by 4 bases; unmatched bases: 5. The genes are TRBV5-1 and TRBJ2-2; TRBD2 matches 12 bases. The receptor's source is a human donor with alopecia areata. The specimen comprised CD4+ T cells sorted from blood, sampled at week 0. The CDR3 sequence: CASSVGLAGITGELFF. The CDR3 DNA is TGCGCCAGCAGCGTCGGACTAGCGGGGATCACCGGGGAGCTGTTTTTT.